This T cell receptor (beta chain) was identified in a study of T cell repertoires in cytomegalovirus infection. Overall study findings and caveats: Clonotype analysis showed dominance of the ex vivo response by HLA-C-restricted CMV-specific TCR beta clonotypes.

This clonotype was detected a few times. Its antigen is not identified. TCRdb re-analysed the reads in MiXCR, keeping a single row per CDR3 protein. This repertoire shows around 430,000 distinct CDR3 sequences, about 39% found once; its top ten account for 43%. The germline V and J ends were trimmed by 4 bases and 4 bases, with 8 bases remaining between them. The CDR3 has 13 residues. Germline V gene data show CDR1 as ENHRY and CDR2 as SYGVKD. V gene TRBV10-3 combines with J gene TRBJ1-5; D gene ambiguous. The receptor's source is a human donor in good health (CMV status not recorded). Some clones in this sample may be carry-over from other donors' samples. Sample: cultured PBMCs, taken from culture after CMV antigen stimulation. Here the CDR3 reads CAISGNINQPQHF. CDR3 sequence (DNA): TGTGCCATCAGTGGGAATATTAATCAGCCCCAGCATTTT.